The 12 T cell receptor beta chains given below trace back to one sample, sequenced in a study of CDR3 diversity in severe acne. TCRdb redid the calling of the PCR reads with MiXCR, one entry per CDR3 protein. The repertoire holds fewer than 100,000 distinct CDR3 sequences, with approximately 51% as singletons. The sequenced sample consisted of blood. These receptors originate from a male donor in good health, without acne.

The chain combines TRBV7-2 with TRBJ2-1; 9 bases line up with TRBD1. From germline, CDR1 is SGHTA and CDR2 FQGNSA. CDR3 length: 14 residues. J was trimmed by 7 bases and V by 5 bases; bases with no gene match: 6. In DNA, the CDR3 is TGTGCCAGCAGCCCCGGGACAGGGTTTAATGAGCAGTTCTTC. Protein sequence: CASSPGTGFNEQFF.

The chain is built from TRBV15 and TRBJ2-5; possibly TRBD2 for D (5 bases). Germline CDR1 reads LNHNV; CDR2 reads YYDKDF (reference sequence). The CDR3 runs to 13 residues. V was shortened by 0 bases and J by 4 bases, with 6 bases between the two germline ends. The CDR3 reads CATSRDRGETQYF. The CDR3 bases are TGTGCCACCAGCAGAGATCGGGGAGAGACCCAGTACTTC.

This clonotype showed up just a few times. The chain recombines TRBV25-1 with TRBJ1-2; unclear D gene. This CDR3 has 13 amino acids. Germline V gene sequence: CDR1 MGHDK, CDR2 SYGVNS. Between the trimmed V and J ends, which lost 8 bases and 6 bases, there was a span of 16 bases. CDR3 loop: CASEQSWEHGYTF. The CDR3 DNA follows: TGTGCCAGCGAACAATCCTGGGAACATGGCTACACCTTC.

The V call is TRBV6-1, the J call TRBJ2-3, with 8 bases lining up with TRBD1. CDR3 length equals 16 residues. Per germline, CDR1 MNHNS and CDR2 SASEGT. With 3 bases clipped from V and 0 bases from J, the junction kept 5 bases outside the gene matches. The CDR3 DNA follows: TGTGCCAGCAGTGACGAGACAGGGGCCAGCACAGATACGCAGTATTTT. Amino acids: CASSDETGASTDTQYF.

V usage is TRBV29-1 and J usage is TRBJ1-2, with D possibly matching TRBD1 (6 bases). CDR3 length: 11 amino acids. Germline V gene data show CDR1 as SQVTM and CDR2 as ANQGSEA. In nucleotides, the CDR3 is TGCGGGGGGGCAGCGGGGTATGGCTACACCTTC. Translating it yields CGGAAGYGYTF.

The chain combines TRBV12-3 or TRBV12-4 with TRBJ1-1, with a weak D call TRBD1 (5 bases). CDR3 length equals 13 residues. Trimming shortened V by 7 bases and J by 1 base, and 10 bases separated the two germline ends. The CDR3 spells CASKRGANTEAFF. CDR3 coding DNA: TGTGCCAGCAAAAGAGGGGCGAACACTGAAGCTTTCTTT.

This clonotype was counted many times. This chain uses TRBV6-1 with TRBJ2-1, with D possibly TRBD1 on 5 matching bases. Trimming left V 3 bases short and J 10 bases short, with 10 bases between. The CDR3 length is 12 residues. Germline-derived CDR1 and CDR2 are MNHNS and SASEGT. DNA of the CDR3: TGTGCCAGCAGTGAGCAGTACAGGGAGCAGTTCTTC. Translated: CASSEQYREQFF.

This clonotype was recorded many times. The CDR3 DNA reads as TGCAGCGTGGAACCCGGACAGACAGCACAAGGCTACACCTTC. This translates into CSVEPGQTAQGYTF. The genes are TRBV29-1 and TRBJ1-2; D might be TRBD1 (6 bases). The CDR3 has 14 residues. Germline V gene sequence: CDR1 SQVTM, CDR2 ANQGSEA. V was trimmed by 6 bases and J by 8 bases, leaving 22 bases between them.

V is TRBV29-1 and J is TRBJ1-1; D remains unclear. V dropped 4 bases and J dropped 7 bases, with 19 bases sitting between them. The CDR3 is 14 amino acids. Germline CDR1 reads SQVTM; CDR2 reads ANQGSEA. For the CDR3, the DNA is TGCAGCGTTGGGGGTGGGGATGGGGATGGTGAAGCTTTCTTT. Translated, it gives CSVGGGDGDGEAFF.

The genes are TRBV5-4 and TRBJ1-2; D ambiguous. Trimming took off 0 bases at V and 2 bases at J, with 5 bases between the two ends. Germline V gene lookup returns CDR1 SGHNT and CDR2 YYREEE (reference sequence). This CDR3 has 13 amino acids. CDR3 DNA sequence: TGTGCCAGCAGCTTGGAGCAGAACTATGGCTACACCTTC. It translates to CASSLEQNYGYTF.

This clonotype was observed at least ten times. V usage is TRBV15 and J usage is TRBJ2-7; D may be TRBD2 (5 bases). Between the trimmed V and J ends, which lost 5 bases and 3 bases, there was a span of 17 bases. Germline V gene lookup returns CDR1 LNHNV and CDR2 YYDKDF (reference sequence). The CDR3 covers 15 residues. The CDR3 reads CATSPFHTGVYEQYF. The CDR3, as DNA: TGTGCCACCAGCCCCTTTCACACCGGGGTCTACGAGCAGTACTTC.

CDR3 region: CASSPTPSGRAGEQFF. The CDR3 region has the DNA TGTGCCAGCAGTCCCACCCCTAGCGGGAGGGCGGGTGAGCAGTTCTTC. The genes are TRBV12-3 or TRBV12-4 and TRBJ2-1; 12 bases align to TRBD2. With V trimmed by 5 bases and J by 9 bases, 11 bases remained unmatched. The CDR3 totals 16 residues.